This is a list of T cell receptor beta chains from one sample in a study of vaccination and CD4 T cells after COVID-19. What these receptors recognize is not known. TCRdb re-called the PCR reads through MiXCR, storing one row per CDR3 protein. The table includes some 18,000 distinct CDR3 sequences, roughly 49% detected once. This sample comprised CD4+ T cells from blood, cultured in vitro, obtained before SARS-CoV-2 vaccination. The receptor set was obtained from a human donor who had recovered from COVID-19. Both conserved end residues are part of each CDR3. The D gene is left open where the match is weak. Not all rows give a size; the values are once, few, many and, for expanded clones, a class.

d_call j_call v_call clone_size cdr3_nt cdr3_aa
TRBD2 TRBJ2-2 TRBV7-3 NA TGTGCCAGCAGCTCGCGGCCGGGACTAGCTGCTGGGGGCGGGGAGCTGTTTTTT CASSSRPGLAAGGGELFF
TRBD1 TRBJ2-7 TRBV6-5 NA TGTGCCAGCAGTTACGACAGGGGTCTCTTCGACGAGCAGTACTTC CASSYDRGLFDEQYF
NA TRBJ1-6 TRBV7-2 few TGTGCCAGCAGCTTATTCCCCGAGATTAGGGAGATCTCACCCCTCCACTTT CASSLFPEIREISPLHF
NA TRBJ1-6 TRBV6-1 NA TGTGCCAGCAGACAGAAATGGGAGGGGACCGTGAGGGGACTTAATTCACCCCTCCACTTT CASRQKWEGTVRGLNSPLHF
NA TRBJ1-1 TRBV20-1 NA TGCAGTGCTAGACGCCGGGGCACTGAAGCTTTCTTT CSARRRGTEAFF
NA TRBJ1-5 TRBV19 NA TGTGCCAGTAGTATAGCAGGCCACAATCAGCCCCAGCATTTT CASSIAGHNQPQHF
NA TRBJ1-1 TRBV20-1 few TGCAGTGCTAGGCAGGGACCCCCCACTGAAGCTTTCTTT CSARQGPPTEAFF
TRBD1 TRBJ2-3 TRBV19 NA TGTGCCAGTAGTAGAGACAGGGATACTACGCAGTATTTT CASSRDRDTTQYF
NA TRBJ1-5 TRBV30 once TGTGCCTGGACCCAACGGGCCAGCAATCAGCCCCAGCATTTT CAWTQRASNQPQHF
TRBD1 TRBJ2-2 TRBV11-3 once TGTGCCAGCAGCTTAGCGGGAAGAACAGGGGGCACCGGGGAGCTGTTTTTT CASSLAGRTGGTGELFF
NA TRBJ2-7 TRBV19 NA TGTGCCAGTAGTGTTCAGGGGCTCGGATACGAGCAGTACTTC CASSVQGLGYEQYF
TRBD1 TRBJ1-4 TRBV20-1 NA TGCAGTGCTCAGGACAGGGAGTATGAAAAACTGTTTTTT CSAQDREYEKLFF
NA TRBJ1-5 TRBV6-1 few TGTGCCAGCAGTGATATCAGGTTTAGCAATCAGCCCCAGCATTTT CASSDIRFSNQPQHF
TRBD1 TRBJ1-2 TRBV12-3/TRBV12-4 few TGTGCCAGCAGTGTTACTACAGGGGGCGACGGCTACACCTTC CASSVTTGGDGYTF